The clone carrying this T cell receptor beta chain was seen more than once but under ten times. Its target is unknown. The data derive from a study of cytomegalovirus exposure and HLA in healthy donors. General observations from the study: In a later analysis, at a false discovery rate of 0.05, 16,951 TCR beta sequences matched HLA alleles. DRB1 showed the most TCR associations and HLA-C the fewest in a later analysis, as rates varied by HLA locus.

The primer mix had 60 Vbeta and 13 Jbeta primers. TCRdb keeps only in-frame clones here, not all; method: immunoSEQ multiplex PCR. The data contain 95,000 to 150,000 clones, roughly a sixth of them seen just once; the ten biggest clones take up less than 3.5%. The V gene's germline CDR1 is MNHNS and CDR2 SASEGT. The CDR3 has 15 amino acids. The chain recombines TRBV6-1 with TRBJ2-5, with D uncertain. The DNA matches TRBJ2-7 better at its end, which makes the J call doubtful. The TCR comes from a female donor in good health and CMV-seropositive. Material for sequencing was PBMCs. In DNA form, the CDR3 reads TGTGCCAGCAGTGAAAGACAAAGCCGAGTCTACGAGCAGTACTTC. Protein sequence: CASSERQSRVYEQYF.